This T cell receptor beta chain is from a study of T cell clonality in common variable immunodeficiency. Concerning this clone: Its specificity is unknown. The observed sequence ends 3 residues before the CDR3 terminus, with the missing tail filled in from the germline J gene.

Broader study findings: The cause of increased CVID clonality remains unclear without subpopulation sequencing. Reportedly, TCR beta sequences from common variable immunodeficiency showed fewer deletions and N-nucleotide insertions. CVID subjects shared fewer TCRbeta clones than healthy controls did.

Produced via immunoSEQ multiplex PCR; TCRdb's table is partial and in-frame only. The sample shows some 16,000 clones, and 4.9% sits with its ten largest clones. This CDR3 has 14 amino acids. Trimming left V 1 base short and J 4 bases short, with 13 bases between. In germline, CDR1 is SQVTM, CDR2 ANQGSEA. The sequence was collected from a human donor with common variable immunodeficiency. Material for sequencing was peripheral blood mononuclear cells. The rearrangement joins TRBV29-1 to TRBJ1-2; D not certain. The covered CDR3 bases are TGCAGCGTTGAAGCCCCTAGTCTTTTCTATGGC. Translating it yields CSVEAPSLFYG. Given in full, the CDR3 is CSVEAPSLFYGYTF.